A single sample is the source of the 24 T cell receptor beta chains below, sequenced in a study of T-cell memory formation after mild COVID-19. A single record per CDR3 protein comes from TCRdb applying MiXCR to the 5' RACE reads. The table records 200,000 to 300,000 distinct CDR3 sequences, over 15% of them present only once. Source material: PBMCs or a T cell subset sorted from them (not recorded which). The receptors come from a man younger than 35 who had mild COVID-19 (a few samples of this study predate the infection). Cell type and time point are not known.

The rearrangement links TRBV6-5 to TRBJ2-7; the D gene is possibly TRBD2 (7 bases). CDR1 and CDR2 (germline): MNHEY, SVGAGI. The germline V and J ends were trimmed by 7 bases and 3 bases, with 13 bases remaining between them. The CDR3 has 13 residues. The CDR3 DNA is TGTGCCAGCACCAGGGGAGGGAGCTACGAGCAGTACTTC. It is translated as CASTRGGSYEQYF.

The CDR3 DNA reads as TGTGCCAGCAGCCCGCTCCGTCCGGGGACAGGGCCCAGTGAAAAACTGTTTTTT. Protein sequence: CASSPLRPGTGPSEKLFF. The chain joins TRBV6-6 to TRBJ1-4; TRBD1 matches 9 bases. The length of the CDR3 is 18 residues. The junction had 18 bases not matched to a gene; V was cut back by 6 bases and J by 7 bases. Germline V lookup: CDR1 MNHNY, CDR2 SVGAGI (reference sequence).

This chain uses TRBV4-1 with TRBJ1-6; tentatively, D is TRBD1 (5 bases). The CDR3 sequence is 16 residues long. V shed 0 bases and J shed 8 bases, with 14 bases lying between them. Germline CDR1 is MGHRA and CDR2 is YSYEKL. The CDR3 is CASSQDPRGPYSPLHF. Here the CDR3 DNA reads TGCGCCAGCAGCCAAGATCCCCGGGGCCCGTATTCACCCCTCCACTTT.

This clonotype turned up a few times. V and J are TRBV14 and TRBJ2-2; 8 nucleotides align to TRBD2. After removal of 6 bases from V and 2 bases from J, the junction contained 5 bases not matched to a gene. The germline V gene encodes CDR1 SGHDN and CDR2 FVKESK. This CDR3 is built from 15 residues. The CDR3 sequence: CASRRLASNTGELFF. The CDR3 coding sequence is TGTGCCAGCAGACGACTAGCGAGCAACACCGGGGAGCTGTTTTTT.

This clonotype was seen many times. The chain is built from TRBV5-1 and TRBJ1-2, with a weak D call TRBD1 (5 bases). Trimming shortened V by 0 bases and J by 8 bases, and 14 bases separated the two germline ends. The germline gives CDR1 SGHRS, CDR2 YFSETQ. This CDR3 is built from 14 residues. Here the CDR3 reads CASSLGTPEGGYTF. The CDR3, as DNA: TGCGCCAGCAGCTTGGGGACCCCCGAGGGGGGCTACACCTTC.

The chain links TRBV7-2 to TRBJ2-3, with TRBD2 identical over 10 bases. The CDR3 spans 14 residues. V dropped 9 bases and J dropped 6; count of bases not matched to a gene: 9. Germline CDR1 reads SGHTA; CDR2 reads FQGNSA. Here the CDR3 reads CASRFLAGVDTQYF. As DNA, the CDR3 is TGTGCCAGTAGATTTCTAGCGGGGGTGGATACGCAGTATTTT.

The chain uses TRBV7-3 and TRBJ2-1; D ambiguous. CDR3 length: 13 residues. CDR1 SGHTA and CDR2 FQGTGA come from the germline V gene. The V and J ends lost 3 bases and 2 bases respectively, with 5 bases between them. The CDR3 sequence: CASSLVTYNEQFF. The CDR3 DNA reads as TGTGCCAGCAGCTTGGTCACCTACAATGAGCAGTTCTTC.

V is TRBV10-3 and J is TRBJ1-2; maybe TRBD1 (6 bases). Germline V lookup: CDR1 ENHRY, CDR2 SYGVKD. The CDR3 has 16 amino acids. The V end was cut by 2 bases, the J end by 3 bases, with 16 bases between. CDR3 DNA sequence: TGTGCCATCAGTGAGCGGACTGGGGGCGCCGACTATGGCTACACCTTC. This codes for CAISERTGGADYGYTF.

This clonotype was seen a handful of times. V is TRBV12-5 and J is TRBJ2-5; 8 bases are a match to TRBD1. This CDR3 region has 15 residues. V lost 0 bases, J lost 5 bases, and 5 bases stayed unmatched. Germline values: CDR1 LGHNT, CDR2 FRNRAP. CDR3 amino acids: CASGLVDRGFETQYF. DNA of the CDR3: TGTGCTAGTGGTTTGGTCGACAGGGGATTTGAGACCCAGTACTTC.

This clonotype was counted a few times. The chain combines TRBV12-3 or TRBV12-4 with TRBJ2-6; 7 bases match TRBD1. CDR3 length equals 14 residues. The trim removed 6 bases at V and 4 bases at J, leaving 3 bases unmatched. Here the CDR3 DNA reads TGTGCCAGCAGGGGGACAGACGGGGCCAACGTCCTGACTTTC. Protein: CASRGTDGANVLTF.

The rearrangement uses TRBV12-3 or TRBV12-4 and TRBJ2-3; TRBD1 agrees at 10 bases. There are 15 residues in the CDR3. V lost 8 bases to trimming and J lost 2 bases; unmatched junction nucleotides: 7. As DNA, the CDR3 is TGTGCCAGCGCAATGGACAGGGGGGACACAGATACGCAGTATTTT. It specifies CASAMDRGDTDTQYF.

V gene TRBV7-2 combines with J gene TRBJ2-1; 7 bases agree with TRBD2. The CDR3 loop spans 15 amino acids. Germline-derived CDR1 and CDR2 are SGHTA and FQGNSA. The V gene end was trimmed by 1 base and the J gene end by 4 bases; junction bases not matched to a gene: 4. The CDR3 here is CASSLEVGGYNEQFF. CDR3 DNA: TGTGCCAGCAGCTTAGAGGTCGGGGGGTACAATGAGCAGTTCTTC.

This chain links TRBV15 with TRBJ2-2, with 8 bases aligning to TRBD1. V was clipped by 0 bases and J by 3 bases; unmatched bases: 6. This CDR3 comprises 17 residues. Looked up from germline, CDR1 is LNHNV and CDR2 is YYDKDF (reference sequence). CDR3 coding DNA: TGTGCCACCAGCAGAGATAAGTGGACAGGGTACACCGGGGAGCTGTTTTTT. Translation gives CATSRDKWTGYTGELFF.

The V call is TRBV5-1, the J call TRBJ2-1; 7 bases align to TRBD2. The CDR3 runs to 16 residues. After removal of 3 bases from V and 8 bases from J, the junction contained 14 bases not matched to a gene. Germline assignment: CDR1 SGHRS and CDR2 YFSETQ. This CDR3 reads CASSSERGLRVYEQFF. CDR3 in DNA: TGCGCCAGCAGCTCCGAGCGGGGTCTGCGGGTATATGAGCAGTTCTTC.

This clonotype turned up a few times. The J gene is TRBJ1-6, the V gene TRBV2; the match to TRBD1 covers 7 bases. Germline V gives CDR1 SNHLY, CDR2 FYNNEI. The CDR3 has 14 amino acids. J was trimmed by 10 bases and V by 6 bases; bases with no gene match: 9. DNA for the CDR3: TGTGCCAGCAGACCCGGACAGGTTATCTCACCCCTCCACTTT. Amino acid sequence: CASRPGQVISPLHF.

This clonotype was recorded a few times. This chain links TRBV6-1 with TRBJ1-6; perhaps TRBD1 as D (5 bases). The CDR3 totals 13 residues. Germline V gene sequence: CDR1 MNHNS, CDR2 SASEGT. V shed 10 bases and J shed 10 bases, with 17 bases lying between them. CDR3 protein: CATARGGYSPLHF. In DNA form, the CDR3 reads TGTGCCACTGCCCGGGGGGGGTACTCACCCCTCCACTTT.

This clonotype was detected a few times. The chain joins TRBV7-2 to TRBJ2-5; no definite D call. The CDR3 runs 13 residues. The ends were cut back, 1 base at V and 5 bases at J, with 8 bases in the middle. Germline V gene sequence: CDR1 SGHTA, CDR2 FQGNSA. CDR3 coding DNA: TGTGCCAGCAGCTTAGGGGCAATGGAGACCCAGTACTTC. It is translated as CASSLGAMETQYF.

The chain links TRBV24-1 to TRBJ1-1; D unresolved. The length of the CDR3 is 13 residues. Trimming stripped 4 bases from V and 5 bases from J, with 10 bases between. Germline CDR1 and CDR2: KGHDR and SFDVKD. Here the CDR3 DNA reads TGTGCCACCAGTGACGCCTCGGGGACTGAAGCTTTCTTT. Its protein product is CATSDASGTEAFF.

This clonotype showed up just a few times. The genes are TRBV12-3 or TRBV12-4 and TRBJ1-2, with a tentative D call TRBD1 (6 bases). This CDR3 contains 13 residues. Trimming took off 3 bases at V and 3 bases at J, with 8 bases between the two ends. The CDR3 region is CASSFPGDYGYTF. CDR3 nucleotides: TGTGCCAGCAGTTTTCCAGGGGACTATGGCTACACCTTC.

CDR3: CSAYSGDSPLHF. DNA of the CDR3: TGCAGTGCATATAGCGGGGATTCACCCCTCCACTTT. The chain couples TRBV20-1 to TRBJ1-6, with D unclear. Per the germline V gene, CDR1 is DFQATT and CDR2 is SNEGSKA (reference sequence). The V end lost 6 bases, the J end lost 8 bases, and 11 bases lay between the germline ends. The CDR3 runs 12 residues.

The rearrangement uses TRBV27 and TRBJ1-2; D is undetermined. The V end lost 3 bases, the J end lost 10 bases, and 15 bases lay between the germline ends. The CDR3 is made up of 13 amino acids. Germline values: CDR1 MNHEY, CDR2 SMNVEV (reference sequence). CDR3 nucleotides: TGTGCCAGCAGTTTTTCGTCAGGAGGCGCCTACACCTTC. This gives the protein CASSFSSGGAYTF.

The CDR3, as DNA: TGCGCCAGCAGCGCCGGGGTCCAGGGTGGGACCTACGAGCAGTACTTC. Translating gives CASSAGVQGGTYEQYF. The gene calls are TRBV5-1 and TRBJ2-7; D is perhaps TRBD1 or TRBD2 (5 bases each). From germline, CDR1 is SGHRS and CDR2 YFSETQ. V was trimmed by 4 bases and J by 2 bases, leaving 19 bases between them. There are 16 residues in the CDR3.

The chain recombines TRBV6-1 with TRBJ2-3; TRBD1 might be the D (5 bases). The germline gives CDR1 MNHNS, CDR2 SASEGT. V was pared by 8 bases and J by 2 bases, with 11 bases between. This CDR3 is 13 amino acids long. The CDR3, as DNA: TGTGCCAGCCGGACGGACACCACAGATACGCAGTATTTT. Encoded protein: CASRTDTTDTQYF.

The chain is built from TRBV3-1 and TRBJ2-1, with D perhaps matching TRBD1 or TRBD2 (5 bases each). Trimming cost V 1 base and J 15 bases, with 13 bases left between them. The germline V gene encodes CDR1 LGHDT and CDR2 YNNKEL (reference sequence). The CDR3 consists of 12 residues. In DNA, the CDR3 is TGTGCCAGCAGCCAAGTTGAGGGGAGAGCGTTCTTC. Translating gives CASSQVEGRAFF.